This T cell receptor (beta chain) was profiled in a study of monozygotic twins with inflammatory bowel disease. TCRdb re-called the 5' RACE reads, yielding one record per CDR3 amino acid sequence without DNA. The specimen's table records 150,000 or so distinct CDR3 sequences. This CDR3 is built from 14 residues. From germline, CDR1 is SNHLY and CDR2 FYNNEI. The sequence came from a human donor with ulcerative colitis or Crohn's disease, or a healthy co-twin of an affected twin (not recorded which). Sample: blood. The J gene is TRBJ1-3, the V gene TRBV2; the TCRdb D gene call, TRBD1, has no DNA to confirm it. This CDR3 is CASSGGFSGNTIYF.